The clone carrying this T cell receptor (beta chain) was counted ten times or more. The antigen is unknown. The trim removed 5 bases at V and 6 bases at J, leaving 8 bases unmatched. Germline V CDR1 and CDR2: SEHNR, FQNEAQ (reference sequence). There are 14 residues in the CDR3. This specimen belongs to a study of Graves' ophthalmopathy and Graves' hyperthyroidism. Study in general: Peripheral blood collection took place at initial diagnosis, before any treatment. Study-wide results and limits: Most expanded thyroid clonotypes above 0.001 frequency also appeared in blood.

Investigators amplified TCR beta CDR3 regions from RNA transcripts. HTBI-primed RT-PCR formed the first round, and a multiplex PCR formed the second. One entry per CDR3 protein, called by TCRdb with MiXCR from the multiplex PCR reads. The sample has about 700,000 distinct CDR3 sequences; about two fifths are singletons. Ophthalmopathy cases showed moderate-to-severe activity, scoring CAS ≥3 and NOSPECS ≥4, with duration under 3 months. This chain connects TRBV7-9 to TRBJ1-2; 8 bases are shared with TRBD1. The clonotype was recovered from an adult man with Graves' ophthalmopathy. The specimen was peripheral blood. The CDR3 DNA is TGTGCCAGCAGCCCCCCGACAGGGGCGAATGGCTACACCTTC. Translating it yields CASSPPTGANGYTF.